This T cell receptor (beta chain) was obtained from a study of T cells in localized non-small cell lung cancer. Study-level findings and limits: When the top 100 tumor clones were examined, a median approximately 62 of them also appeared in the adjacent lung, which was paired and uninvolved. Tumor showed lower T cell clonality than uninvolved adjacent lung, where it was highest. A denser population of T cells in blood accompanied longer overall survival. Without multi-region sequencing, intratumor heterogeneity could not be excluded.

This clone was observed a handful of times. Antigen: not known. Per germline, CDR1 LNHDA and CDR2 SQIVND (reference sequence). Unmatched junction bases numbered 5, after V lost 7 bases and J lost 5 bases. The CDR3 has 14 amino acids. Here immunoSEQ multiplex PCR was the method, and the copy in TCRdb shows in-frame clones only, minus some. This table holds roughly 1,300 clones, less than 20% found once. V and J are TRBV19 and TRBJ2-2, with 9 bases lining up with TRBD1. Sequences were derived from lung tumor tissue, sampled before any cancer treatment. This sequence originates from a male donor aged 60 or over with stage II squamous cell lung carcinoma. CDR3 amino acids: CASTSGQGTGELFF. CDR3 nucleotide sequence: TGTGCCAGTACCTCGGGACAGGGTACCGGGGAGCTGTTTTTT.